These 27 T cell receptor beta chains were all obtained from the same sample, sequenced in a study of T cells after yellow fever vaccination. TCRdb passed the 5' RACE reads through MiXCR, listing each CDR3 protein once. The table lists more than 95,000 distinct CDR3 sequences, roughly 6.7% of them singletons. The starting material was CD4+ T cells sorted from PBMCs, obtained about 10 days after the first yellow fever vaccination. Receptors were obtained from a man in his late teens or twenties who received the YFV17D yellow fever vaccine.

The rearrangement uses TRBV18 and TRBJ1-1; D perhaps matches TRBD1 (6 bases). V shed 3 bases and J shed 4 bases, with 18 bases lying between them. The germline V gene encodes CDR1 KGHSH and CDR2 LQKENI. The CDR3 has 16 residues. CDR3 loop: CASSPNRVGASTEAFF. The CDR3 DNA reads TGTGCCAGCTCACCTAACAGGGTTGGGGCGAGCACTGAAGCTTTCTTT.

This clonotype showed up many times. The chain couples TRBV11-2 to TRBJ1-1; 7 nucleotides agree with TRBD1. J was trimmed by 8 bases and V by 0 bases; bases with no gene match: 18. The CDR3 has 18 residues. Germline loops: CDR1 SGHAT, CDR2 FQNNGV. The CDR3 coding sequence is TGTGCCAGCAGCTTAGATCTGGGGGAAGACAGGGTCAGGGAGGAAGCTTTCTTT. This codes for CASSLDLGEDRVREEAFF. The complete variable domain, with remaining parts taken from reference TRBV11-2 and TRBJ1-1, reads EAGVAQSPRYKIIEKRQSVAFWCNPISGHATLYWYQQILGQGPKLLIQFQNNGVVDDSQLPKDRFSAERLKGVDSTLKIQPAKLEDSAVYLCASSLDLGEDRVREEAFFGQGTRLTVV.

This clonotype showed up just a few times. The chain joins TRBV6-2 or TRBV6-3 to TRBJ2-5; TRBD1 is a possible D gene (6 bases). This CDR3 has 14 amino acids. CDR1 MNHEY and CDR2 SVGEGT come from the germline V gene. The ends were cut back, 8 bases at V and 3 bases at J, with 16 bases in the middle. CDR3 sequence reads: CASLVEGDKETQYF. CDR3 DNA sequence: TGTGCCAGCCTTGTTGAGGGGGATAAAGAGACCCAGTACTTC.

The sample holds many counts of this clonotype. The J gene is TRBJ1-5, the V gene TRBV12-3 or TRBV12-4; D gene ambiguous. CDR3 length: 13 amino acids. The ends were cut back, 6 bases at V and 7 bases at J, with 13 bases in the middle. CDR3 in amino acids: CASSPLGSQPQHF. The CDR3 nucleotides read TGTGCCAGCAGCCCCCTTGGGTCGCAGCCCCAGCATTTT.

The sample holds a few counts of this clonotype. V is TRBV3-1 and J is TRBJ2-7; D unclear. Germline V gives CDR1 LGHDT, CDR2 YNNKEL (reference sequence). There are 14 residues in the CDR3. V lost 6 bases to trimming and J lost 2 bases, with 14 bases between them. The CDR3, as DNA: TGTGCCAGCAGACCCTTCGACGCCGCCTACGAGCAGTACTTC. It is translated as CASRPFDAAYEQYF.

This clonotype was found many times. The V gene is TRBV11-1, the J gene TRBJ1-2; D not resolved. This CDR3 region has 13 residues. Germline assignment: CDR1 SGHAT and CDR2 FQDESV (reference sequence). The ends were cut back, 6 bases at V and 5 bases at J, with 13 bases in the middle. CDR3: CASSYDGAYGYTF. The DNA of the CDR3 is TGTGCCAGCAGTTATGACGGAGCGTATGGCTACACCTTC.

This clonotype was seen at least ten times. The chain employs TRBV24-1 and TRBJ2-1; TRBD1 agrees at 10 bases. V trimming: 1 base; J trimming: 7 bases; junction bases outside the gene matches: 12. Germline V gives CDR1 KGHDR, CDR2 SFDVKD. This CDR3 contains 18 residues. In DNA, the CDR3 is TGTGCCACCAGTGATTTTGGGGGGGGGACAGGGGCATCAAATGAGCAGTTCTTC. Encoded protein: CATSDFGGGTGASNEQFF.

This clonotype was recorded at least ten times. This chain uses TRBV5-1 with TRBJ2-5; 8 bases match TRBD1. Per the germline V gene, CDR1 is SGHRS and CDR2 is YFSETQ. The junction had 5 bases not matched to a gene; V was cut back by 4 bases and J by 3 bases. The CDR3 is made up of 14 amino acids. CDR3 DNA: TGCGCCAGCAGCGTGGACAGGGCCAAAGAGACCCAGTACTTC. Protein sequence: CASSVDRAKETQYF. Filled out from reference TRBV5-1 and TRBJ2-5, the complete variable domain reads KAGVTQTPRYLIKTRGQQVTLSCSPISGHRSVSWYQQTPGQGLQFLFEYFSETQRNKGNFPGRFSGRQFSNSRSEMNVSTLELGDSALYLCASSVDRAKETQYFGPGTRLLVL.

At least ten counts were recorded for this clonotype. V gene TRBV20-1 combines with J gene TRBJ2-1, with D possibly TRBD2 on 5 matching bases. V lost 5 bases, J lost 0 bases, and 14 bases lay in between. The germline V gene encodes CDR1 DFQATT and CDR2 SNEGSKA (reference sequence). The CDR3 length is 15 residues. CDR3 region: CSAPLLGSSYNEQFF. CDR3 bases: TGCAGTGCTCCTCTTCTAGGGAGCTCCTACAATGAGCAGTTCTTC.

Ten or more counts support this clonotype. The V gene is TRBV10-3, the J gene TRBJ1-5; D gene ambiguous. This CDR3 is 14 amino acids long. Germline loops: CDR1 ENHRY, CDR2 SYGVKD. Deletions cut 2 bases from V and 2 bases from J, with 7 bases between. CDR3 amino acids: CAISEGQGNQPQHF. The CDR3 DNA follows: TGTGCCATCAGTGAGGGGCAGGGCAATCAGCCCCAGCATTTT.

This clonotype appeared a few times. V usage is TRBV5-4 and J usage is TRBJ2-2; unclear D gene. CDR3 length: 13 residues. V lost 0 bases and J 5 bases, leaving 5 bases between the germline ends. Germline assignment: CDR1 SGHNT and CDR2 YYREEE (reference sequence). CDR3 residues: CASSLGLTGELFF. The CDR3 nucleotides read TGTGCCAGCAGCTTGGGTCTAACCGGGGAGCTGTTTTTT. Full variable domain (remainder filled in from reference TRBV5-4 and TRBJ2-2): ETGVTQSPTHLIKTRGQQVTLRCSSQSGHNTVSWYQQALGQGPQFIFQYYREEENGRGNFPPRFSGLQFPNYSSELNVNALELDDSALYLCASSLGLTGELFFGEGSRLTVL.

This clonotype has only one observation. The V call is TRBV29-1, the J call TRBJ1-4; perhaps TRBD1 as D (5 bases). The CDR3 has 12 residues. The V end lost 4 bases, the J end lost 7 bases, and 10 bases lay between the germline ends. Per the germline V gene, CDR1 is SQVTM and CDR2 is ANQGSEA. CDR3 sequence: CSVAGLGEKLFF. The CDR3 bases are TGCAGCGTTGCAGGGCTAGGTGAAAAACTGTTTTTT.

This clonotype has only a few counts. Here the CDR3 DNA reads TGCAGTGCTAATAGACAGGGACCTAACTATGGCTACACCTTC. Translated, it gives CSANRQGPNYGYTF. This chain links TRBV20-1 with TRBJ1-2; 7 nucleotides match TRBD1. CDR1 DFQATT and CDR2 SNEGSKA come from the germline V gene (reference sequence). The CDR3 covers 14 residues. V lost 4 bases, J lost 0 bases, and 5 bases stayed unmatched.

In its sample, this clonotype was seen many times. Here the CDR3 DNA reads TGTGCCAGCTCGCAGGAGGTCCAGGGCGAAAAACTGTTTTTT. Residues: CASSQEVQGEKLFF. The chain combines TRBV18 with TRBJ1-4; tentative D call: TRBD1 (5 bases). The CDR3 is made up of 14 amino acids. Germline V lookup: CDR1 KGHSH, CDR2 LQKENI. V was trimmed by 6 bases and J by 8 bases, leaving 16 bases between them.

This clonotype came up many times. The chain is built from TRBV4-1 and TRBJ1-4, with D perhaps TRBD1 (6 bases). V dropped 4 bases and J dropped 8 bases, with 20 bases sitting between them. This CDR3 comprises 16 residues. Germline CDR1 reads MGHRA; CDR2 reads YSYEKL. CDR3 residues: CASSRNFLGTREKLFF. For the CDR3, the DNA is TGCGCCAGCAGCCGGAACTTCTTGGGGACACGAGAAAAACTGTTTTTT.

This clonotype was seen repeatedly, ten times or more. This chain connects TRBV6-1 to TRBJ1-4, with no clear D. The germline gives CDR1 MNHNS, CDR2 SASEGT. The CDR3 covers 14 residues. The V end was cut by 5 bases, the J end by 3 bases, with 10 bases between. The CDR3 nucleotides read TGTGCCAGCAGTCCCCGGCAGTCTAATGAAAAACTGTTTTTT. This sequence encodes CASSPRQSNEKLFF.

With regard to this clonotype: This may be a read error: a much more frequent sequence differs by one nucleotide. The rearrangement joins TRBV12-3 or TRBV12-4 to TRBJ2-7; D is undetermined. The CDR3 is 15 residues long. With 6 bases removed from V and 1 base from J, the gap between germline ends came to 16 bases. CDR3 sequence reads: CASSVYRFPSYEQYF. CDR3 sequence (DNA): TGTGCCAGCAGCGTTTACAGATTTCCATCCTACGAGCAGTACTTC.

This clonotype was detected many times. The rearrangement uses TRBV5-1 and TRBJ1-3, with D perhaps TRBD1 (5 bases). Germline CDR1 and CDR2: SGHRS and YFSETQ. V lost 5 bases and J lost 1, with 13 bases in between. The CDR3 is made up of 15 amino acids. This CDR3 is CASREVGGSGNTIYF. The CDR3 nucleotides are TGCGCCAGCAGAGAGGTTGGGGGTTCTGGAAACACCATATATTTT.

This chain joins TRBV6-5 and TRBJ1-6, with TRBD1 matching 9 bases. J lost 7 bases, V lost 6 bases, and 7 bases had no gene match. The germline CDR1 and CDR2 sequences are MNHEY and SVGAGI. CDR3 length: 15 residues. CDR3 in amino acids: CASSYMGQGNSPLHF. DNA for the CDR3: TGTGCCAGCAGCTACATGGGACAGGGAAATTCACCCCTCCACTTT.

This clonotype was observed a handful of times. The chain links TRBV5-4 to TRBJ2-1; 13 bases line up with TRBD2. The CDR3 contains 16 residues. V shed 5 bases, J shed 3 bases, and the junction held 5 bases outside the gene matches. Germline V gene data show CDR1 as SGHNT and CDR2 as YYREEE (reference sequence). The CDR3 DNA follows: TGTGCCAGCAGTTGGACTAGCGGGGGCGTCTACAATGAGCAGTTCTTC. This translates into CASSWTSGGVYNEQFF.

This clonotype was counted at least ten times. The genes are TRBV5-1 and TRBJ2-3; 8 bases fit TRBD1. Germline CDR1 is SGHRS and CDR2 is YFSETQ. The length of the CDR3 is 14 residues. The V and J ends lost 5 bases and 3 bases, in that order; junction bases with no gene match: 5. The CDR3 DNA is TGCGCCAGCAGTGGTGACAGGGGAACAGATACGCAGTATTTT. Translated, it gives CASSGDRGTDTQYF.

There are many counts of this clonotype. In nucleotides, the CDR3 is TGCGCCAGCAGCTTGAGTGCTAGCGGGAGGTTAGGTACGCAGTATTTT. It encodes CASSLSASGRLGTQYF. J is TRBJ2-3 and V is TRBV5-1; the match to TRBD2 covers 11 bases. The germline gives CDR1 SGHRS, CDR2 YFSETQ. The CDR3 contains 16 residues. Trimming cost V 1 base and J 8 bases; bases outside gene matches: 9.

This clonotype occurred many times. The V call is TRBV5-1, the J call TRBJ1-2; tentatively, D is TRBD1 (5 bases). Germline-derived CDR1 and CDR2 are SGHRS and YFSETQ. Trimming cost V 5 bases and J 3 bases, with 11 bases left between them. This CDR3 spans 13 amino acids. This CDR3 reads CASSEGIDYGYTF. The CDR3, as DNA: TGCGCCAGCAGTGAGGGGATCGACTATGGCTACACCTTC. Full variable domain (missing parts from reference TRBV5-1 and TRBJ1-2): KAGVTQTPRYLIKTRGQQVTLSCSPISGHRSVSWYQQTPGQGLQFLFEYFSETQRNKGNFPGRFSGRQFSNSRSEMNVSTLELGDSALYLCASSEGIDYGYTFGSGTRLTVV.

At least ten counts were recorded for this clonotype. The chain employs TRBV12-3 or TRBV12-4 and TRBJ1-4; perhaps TRBD1 as D (5 bases). The CDR3 covers 12 residues. The V end lost 7 bases, the J end lost 8 bases, and 11 bases lay between the germline ends. CDR3 protein: CASTLEGEKLFF. The CDR3 DNA is TGTGCCAGCACTCTAGAGGGGGAAAAACTGTTTTTT.

This clonotype was seen ten or more times. The chain joins TRBV4-2 to TRBJ1-1; no clear D. CDR3 length equals 13 residues. Per the germline V gene, CDR1 is LGHNA and CDR2 is YNFKEQ. Trimming took off 0 bases at V and 11 bases at J, with 13 bases between the two ends. CDR3 DNA sequence: TGTGCCAGCAGCCAAGAGCGGTCCCAGCCCGCTTTCTTT. This sequence encodes CASSQERSQPAFF.

This clonotype was observed at least ten times. This chain joins TRBV6-5 and TRBJ1-1, with D perhaps matching TRBD1 (6 bases). V was shortened by 4 bases and J by 7 bases, with 19 bases between the two germline ends. There are 15 residues in the CDR3. In germline, CDR1 is MNHEY, CDR2 SVGAGI. The CDR3 DNA reads as TGTGCCAGCAGTTTTTTACCAGGGGTTCAGAGTGAAGCTTTCTTT. This codes for CASSFLPGVQSEAFF.

This clonotype appeared many times. This rearrangement joins TRBV18 to TRBJ1-2, with TRBD1 matching 8 bases. The J segment lost 4 bases and the V segment lost 2 bases, leaving 6 bases of the junction unmatched. CDR1 is KGHSH, CDR2 LQKENI, per germline. There are 15 residues in the CDR3. The DNA of the CDR3 is TGTGCCAGCTCACCAGTGGGACAGGCGACCTATGGCTACACCTTC. The encoded protein is CASSPVGQATYGYTF.